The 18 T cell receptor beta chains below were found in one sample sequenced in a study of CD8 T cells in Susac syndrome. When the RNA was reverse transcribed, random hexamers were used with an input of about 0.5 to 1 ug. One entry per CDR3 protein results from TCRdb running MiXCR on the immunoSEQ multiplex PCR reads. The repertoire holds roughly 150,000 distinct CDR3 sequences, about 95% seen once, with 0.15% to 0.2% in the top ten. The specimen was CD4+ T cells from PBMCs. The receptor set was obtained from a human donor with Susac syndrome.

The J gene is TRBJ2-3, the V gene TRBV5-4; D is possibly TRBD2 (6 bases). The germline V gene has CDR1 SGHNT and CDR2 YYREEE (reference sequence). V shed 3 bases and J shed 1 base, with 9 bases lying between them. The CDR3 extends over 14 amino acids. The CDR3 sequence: CASSSWGGTDTQYF. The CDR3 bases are TGTGCCAGCAGCTCATGGGGGGGCACAGATACGCAGTATTTT.

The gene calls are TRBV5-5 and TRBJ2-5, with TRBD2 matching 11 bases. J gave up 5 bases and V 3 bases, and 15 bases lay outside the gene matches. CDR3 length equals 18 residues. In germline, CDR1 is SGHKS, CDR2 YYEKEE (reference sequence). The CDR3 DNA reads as TGTGCCAGCAGCTCAAACCCGATAACTAGCGGGGGAAGGGAGACCCAGTACTTC. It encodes CASSSNPITSGGRETQYF. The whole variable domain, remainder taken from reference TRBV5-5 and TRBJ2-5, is DAGVTQSPTHLIKTRGQQVTLRCSPISGHKSVSWYQQVLGQGPQFIFQYYEKEERGRGNFPDRFSARQFPNYSSELNVNALLLGDSALYLCASSSNPITSGGRETQYFGPGTRLLVL.

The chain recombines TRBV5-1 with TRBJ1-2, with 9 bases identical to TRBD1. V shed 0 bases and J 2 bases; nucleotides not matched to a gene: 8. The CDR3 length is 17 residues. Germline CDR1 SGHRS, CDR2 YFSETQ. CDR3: CASSLAMGTGRNYGYTF. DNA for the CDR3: TGCGCCAGCAGCTTGGCCATGGGGACAGGGAGGAACTATGGCTACACCTTC.

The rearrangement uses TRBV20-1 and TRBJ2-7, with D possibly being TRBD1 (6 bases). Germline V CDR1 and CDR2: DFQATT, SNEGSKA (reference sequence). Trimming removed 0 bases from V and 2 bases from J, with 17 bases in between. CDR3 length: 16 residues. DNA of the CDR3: TGCAGTGCTAGAGAGAGGACAGCGCATTCAACCTACGAGCAGTACTTC. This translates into CSARERTAHSTYEQYF.

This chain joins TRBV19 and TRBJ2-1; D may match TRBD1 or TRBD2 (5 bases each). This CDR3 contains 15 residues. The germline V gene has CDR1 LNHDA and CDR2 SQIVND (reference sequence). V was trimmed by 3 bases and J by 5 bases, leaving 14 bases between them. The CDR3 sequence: CASSMGRVPNNEQFF. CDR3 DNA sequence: TGTGCCAGTAGTATGGGGCGGGTACCCAACAATGAGCAGTTCTTC.

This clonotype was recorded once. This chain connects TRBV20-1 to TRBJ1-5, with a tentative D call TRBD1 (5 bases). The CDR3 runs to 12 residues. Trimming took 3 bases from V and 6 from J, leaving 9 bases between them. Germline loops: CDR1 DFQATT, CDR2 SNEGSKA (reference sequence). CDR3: CSARSGSQPQHF. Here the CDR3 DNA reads TGCAGTGCTAGGTCAGGGAGTCAGCCCCAGCATTTT.

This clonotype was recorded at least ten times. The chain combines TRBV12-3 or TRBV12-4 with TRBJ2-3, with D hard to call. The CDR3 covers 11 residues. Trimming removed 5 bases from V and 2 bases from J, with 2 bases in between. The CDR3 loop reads CASSLTDTQYF. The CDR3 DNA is TGTGCCAGCAGTCTCACAGATACGCAGTATTTT.

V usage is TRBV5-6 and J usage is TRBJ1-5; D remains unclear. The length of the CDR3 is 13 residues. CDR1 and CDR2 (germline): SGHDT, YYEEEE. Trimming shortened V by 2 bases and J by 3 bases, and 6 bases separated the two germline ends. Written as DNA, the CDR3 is TGTGCCAGCAGCTTAGGGCTCAATCAGCCCCAGCATTTT. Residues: CASSLGLNQPQHF.

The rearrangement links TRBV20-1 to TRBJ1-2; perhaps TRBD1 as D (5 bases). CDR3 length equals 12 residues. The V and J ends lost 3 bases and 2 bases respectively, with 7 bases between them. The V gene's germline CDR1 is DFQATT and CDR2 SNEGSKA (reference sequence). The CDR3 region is CSARPGNYGYTF. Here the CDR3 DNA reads TGCAGTGCTAGGCCAGGGAACTATGGCTACACCTTC.

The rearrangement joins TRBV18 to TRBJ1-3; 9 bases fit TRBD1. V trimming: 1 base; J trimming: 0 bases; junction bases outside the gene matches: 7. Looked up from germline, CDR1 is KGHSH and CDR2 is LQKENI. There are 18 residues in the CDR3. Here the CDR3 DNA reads TGTGCCAGCTCACCACAGGAAGGGACAGGGAACTCTGGAAACACCATATATTTT. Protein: CASSPQEGTGNSGNTIYF.

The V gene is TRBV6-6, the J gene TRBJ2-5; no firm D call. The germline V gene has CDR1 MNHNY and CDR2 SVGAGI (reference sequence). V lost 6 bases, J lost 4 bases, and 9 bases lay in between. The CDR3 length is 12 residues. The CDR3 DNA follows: TGTGCCAGCAGGAACGACGGAGAGACCCAGTACTTC. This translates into CASRNDGETQYF.

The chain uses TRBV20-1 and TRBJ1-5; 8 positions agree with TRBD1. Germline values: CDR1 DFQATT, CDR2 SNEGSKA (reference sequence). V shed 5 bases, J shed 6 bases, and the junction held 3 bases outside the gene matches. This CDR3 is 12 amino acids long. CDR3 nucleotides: TGCAGTGCTGGACAGGGAGGTCAGCCCCAGCATTTT. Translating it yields CSAGQGGQPQHF.

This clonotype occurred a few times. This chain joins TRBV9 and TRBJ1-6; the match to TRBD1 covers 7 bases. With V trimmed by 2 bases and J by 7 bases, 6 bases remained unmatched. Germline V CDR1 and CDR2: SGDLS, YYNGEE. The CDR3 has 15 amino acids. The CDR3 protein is CASSVGTDYNSPLHF. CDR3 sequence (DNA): TGTGCCAGCAGCGTCGGGACAGATTACAATTCACCCCTCCACTTT.

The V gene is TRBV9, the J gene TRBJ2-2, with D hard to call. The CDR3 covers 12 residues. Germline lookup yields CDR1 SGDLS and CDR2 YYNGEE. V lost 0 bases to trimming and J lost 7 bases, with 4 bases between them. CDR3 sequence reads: CASSVGVGELFF. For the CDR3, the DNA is TGTGCCAGCAGCGTAGGGGTCGGGGAGCTGTTTTTT. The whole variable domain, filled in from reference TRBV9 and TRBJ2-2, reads DSGVTQTPKHLITATGQRVTLRCSPRSGDLSVYWYQQSLDQGLQFLIQYYNGEERAKGNILERFSAQQFPDLHSELNLSSLELGDSALYFCASSVGVGELFFGEGSRLTVL.

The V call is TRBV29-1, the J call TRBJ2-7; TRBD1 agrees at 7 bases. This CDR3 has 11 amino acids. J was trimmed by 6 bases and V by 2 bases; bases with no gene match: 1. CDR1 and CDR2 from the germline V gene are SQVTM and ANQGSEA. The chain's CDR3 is CSVETGVEQYF. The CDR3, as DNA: TGCAGCGTTGAAACAGGGGTCGAGCAGTACTTC.

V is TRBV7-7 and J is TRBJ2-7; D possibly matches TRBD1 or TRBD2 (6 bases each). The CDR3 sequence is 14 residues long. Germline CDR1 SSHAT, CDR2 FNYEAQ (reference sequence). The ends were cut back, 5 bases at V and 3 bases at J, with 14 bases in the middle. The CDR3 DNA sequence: TGTGCCAGCAGCCCTGGAGGGGGGAACTACGAGCAGTACTTC. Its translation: CASSPGGGNYEQYF.

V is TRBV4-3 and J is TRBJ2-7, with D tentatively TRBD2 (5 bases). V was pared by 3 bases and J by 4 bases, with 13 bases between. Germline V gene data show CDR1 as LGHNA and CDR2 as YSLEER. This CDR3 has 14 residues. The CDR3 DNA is TGCGCCAGCAGCCACGTGGCGGGCGAGTACGAGCAGTACTTC. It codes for CASSHVAGEYEQYF.

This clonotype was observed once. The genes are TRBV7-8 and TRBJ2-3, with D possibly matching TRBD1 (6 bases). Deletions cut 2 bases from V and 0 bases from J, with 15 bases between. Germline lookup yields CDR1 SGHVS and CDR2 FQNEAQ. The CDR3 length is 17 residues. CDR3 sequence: CASSLYRVLPSTDTQYF. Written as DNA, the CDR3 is TGTGCCAGCAGCTTATACAGGGTCCTACCTAGCACAGATACGCAGTATTTT.